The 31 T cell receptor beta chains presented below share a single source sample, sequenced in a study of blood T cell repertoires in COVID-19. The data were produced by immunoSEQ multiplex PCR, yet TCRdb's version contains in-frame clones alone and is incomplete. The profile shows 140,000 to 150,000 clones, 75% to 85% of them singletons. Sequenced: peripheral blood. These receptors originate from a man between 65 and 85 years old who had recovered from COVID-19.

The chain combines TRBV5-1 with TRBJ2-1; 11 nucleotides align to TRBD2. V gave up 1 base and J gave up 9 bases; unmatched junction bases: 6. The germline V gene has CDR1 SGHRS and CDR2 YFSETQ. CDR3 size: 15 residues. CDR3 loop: CASSLIIAGGGEQFF. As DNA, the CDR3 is TGCGCCAGCAGCTTGATTATAGCGGGAGGGGGTGAGCAGTTCTTC.

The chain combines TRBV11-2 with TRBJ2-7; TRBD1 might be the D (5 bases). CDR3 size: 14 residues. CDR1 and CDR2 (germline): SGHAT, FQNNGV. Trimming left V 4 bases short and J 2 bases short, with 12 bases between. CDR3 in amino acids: CASSSLGPAYEQYF. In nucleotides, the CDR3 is TGTGCCAGCAGCTCATTGGGGCCTGCCTACGAGCAGTACTTC.

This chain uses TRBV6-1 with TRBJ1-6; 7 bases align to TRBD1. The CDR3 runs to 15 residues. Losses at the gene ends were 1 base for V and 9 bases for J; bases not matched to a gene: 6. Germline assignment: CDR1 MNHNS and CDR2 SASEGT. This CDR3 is CASSEETGIGSPLHF. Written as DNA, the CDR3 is TGTGCCAGCAGTGAAGAGACAGGGATAGGTTCACCCCTCCACTTT.

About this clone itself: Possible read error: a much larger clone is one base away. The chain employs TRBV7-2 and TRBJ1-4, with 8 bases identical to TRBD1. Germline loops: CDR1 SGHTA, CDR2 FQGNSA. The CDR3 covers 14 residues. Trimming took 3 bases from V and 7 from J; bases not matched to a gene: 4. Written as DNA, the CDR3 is TGTGCCAGCAGCTTCGGACAGGGCGCTGAAAAACTGTTTTTT. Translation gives CASSFGQGAEKLFF.

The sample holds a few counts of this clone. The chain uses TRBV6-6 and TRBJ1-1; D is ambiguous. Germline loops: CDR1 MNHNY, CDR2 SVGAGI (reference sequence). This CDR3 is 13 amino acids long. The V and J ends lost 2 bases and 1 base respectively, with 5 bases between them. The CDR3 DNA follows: TGTGCCAGCAGTTACGAGCAGAACACTGAAGCTTTCTTT. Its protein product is CASSYEQNTEAFF.

CDR3 in amino acids: CATSRGAGRTDTQYF. CDR3 nucleotide sequence: TGTGCCACCAGCAGAGGGGCGGGACGCACAGATACGCAGTATTTT. The V gene is TRBV15, the J gene TRBJ2-3; maybe TRBD2 (6 bases). Per germline, CDR1 LNHNV and CDR2 YYDKDF (reference sequence). The CDR3 sequence is 15 residues long. The V and J ends lost 1 base and 1 base respectively, with 9 bases between them.

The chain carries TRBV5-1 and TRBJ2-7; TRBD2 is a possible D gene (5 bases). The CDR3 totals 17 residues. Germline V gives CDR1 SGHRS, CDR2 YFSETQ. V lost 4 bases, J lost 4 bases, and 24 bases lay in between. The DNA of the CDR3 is TGCGCCAGCAGCCCAACATTAGGACTCCAGGATGTGTACGAGCAGTACTTC. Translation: CASSPTLGLQDVYEQYF.

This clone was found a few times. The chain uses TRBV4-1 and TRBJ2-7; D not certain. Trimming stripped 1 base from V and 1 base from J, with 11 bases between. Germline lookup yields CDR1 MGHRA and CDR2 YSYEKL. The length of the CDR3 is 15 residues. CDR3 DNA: TGCGCCAGCAGCCAAGCCCAGTCCCCTTCCTACGAGCAGTACTTC. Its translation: CASSQAQSPSYEQYF.

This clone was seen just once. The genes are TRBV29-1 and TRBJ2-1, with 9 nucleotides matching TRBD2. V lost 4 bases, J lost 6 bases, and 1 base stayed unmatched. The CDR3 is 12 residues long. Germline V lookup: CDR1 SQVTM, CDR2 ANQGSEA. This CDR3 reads CSVVLAGNEQFF. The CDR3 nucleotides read TGCAGCGTTGTACTAGCGGGCAATGAGCAGTTCTTC.

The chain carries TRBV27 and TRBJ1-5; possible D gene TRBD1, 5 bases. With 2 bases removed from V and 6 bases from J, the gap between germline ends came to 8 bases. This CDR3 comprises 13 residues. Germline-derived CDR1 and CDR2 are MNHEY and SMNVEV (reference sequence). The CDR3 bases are TGTGCCAGCAGTTTAAATGGGGCTCAGCCCCAGCATTTT. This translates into CASSLNGAQPQHF.

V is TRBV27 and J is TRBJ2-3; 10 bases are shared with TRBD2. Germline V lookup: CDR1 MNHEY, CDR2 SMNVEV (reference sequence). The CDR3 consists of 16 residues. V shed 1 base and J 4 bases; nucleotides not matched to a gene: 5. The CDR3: CASSLLGLATSDTQYF. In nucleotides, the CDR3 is TGTGCCAGCAGTTTATTGGGACTAGCGACGTCAGATACGCAGTATTTT.

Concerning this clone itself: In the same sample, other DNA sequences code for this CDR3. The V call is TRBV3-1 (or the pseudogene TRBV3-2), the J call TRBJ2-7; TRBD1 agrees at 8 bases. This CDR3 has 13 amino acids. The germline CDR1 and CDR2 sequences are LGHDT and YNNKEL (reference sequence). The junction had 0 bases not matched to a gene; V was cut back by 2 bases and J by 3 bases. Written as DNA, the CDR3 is TGTGCCAGCAGCCAAACAGGGGGCTACGAGCAGTACTTC. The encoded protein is CASSQTGGYEQYF.

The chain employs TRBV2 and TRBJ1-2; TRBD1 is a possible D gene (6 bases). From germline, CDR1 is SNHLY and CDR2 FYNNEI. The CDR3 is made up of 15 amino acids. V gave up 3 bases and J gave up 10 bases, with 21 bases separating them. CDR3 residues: CASSDSPTYRVDYTF. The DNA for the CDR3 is TGTGCCAGCAGTGATAGCCCGACCTACAGGGTAGACTACACCTTC. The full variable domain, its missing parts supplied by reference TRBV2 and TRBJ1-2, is EPEVTQTPSHQVTQMGQEVILRCVPISNHLYFYWYRQILGQKVEFLVSFYNNEISEKSEIFDDQFSVERPDGSNFTLKIRSTKLEDSAMYFCASSDSPTYRVDYTFGSGTRLTVV.

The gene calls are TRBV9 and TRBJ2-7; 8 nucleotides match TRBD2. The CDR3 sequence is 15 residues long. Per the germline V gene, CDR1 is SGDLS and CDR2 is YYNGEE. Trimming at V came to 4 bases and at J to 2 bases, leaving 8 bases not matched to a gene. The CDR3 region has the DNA TGTGCCAGCAGCCCCTCGGGGGGGGGCCCCTACGAGCAGTACTTC. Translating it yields CASSPSGGGPYEQYF.

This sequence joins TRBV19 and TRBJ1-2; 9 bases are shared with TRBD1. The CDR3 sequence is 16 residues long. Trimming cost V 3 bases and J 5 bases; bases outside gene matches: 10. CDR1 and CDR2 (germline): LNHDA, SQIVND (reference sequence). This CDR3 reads CASSIGDRDFEYGYTF. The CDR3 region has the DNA TGTGCCAGTAGTATTGGGGACAGGGATTTCGAGTATGGCTACACCTTC.

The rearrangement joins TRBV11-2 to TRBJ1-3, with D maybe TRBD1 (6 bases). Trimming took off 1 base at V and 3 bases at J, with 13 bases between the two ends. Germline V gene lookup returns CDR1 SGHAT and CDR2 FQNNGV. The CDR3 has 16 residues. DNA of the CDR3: TGTGCCAGCAGCTTAGGATTCGACAGGTATGGAAACACCATATATTTT. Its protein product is CASSLGFDRYGNTIYF.

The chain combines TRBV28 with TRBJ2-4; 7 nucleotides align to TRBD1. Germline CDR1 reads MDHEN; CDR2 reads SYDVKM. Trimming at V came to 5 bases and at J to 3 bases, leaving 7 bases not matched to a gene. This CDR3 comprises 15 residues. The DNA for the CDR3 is TGTGCCAGCAGTGTACAGGGGTCGGGCAAAAACATTCAGTACTTC. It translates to CASSVQGSGKNIQYF.

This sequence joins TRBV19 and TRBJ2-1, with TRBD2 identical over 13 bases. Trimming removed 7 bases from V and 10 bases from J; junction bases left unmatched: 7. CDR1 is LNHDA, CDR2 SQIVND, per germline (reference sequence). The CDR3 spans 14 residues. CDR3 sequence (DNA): TGTGCCAGTACCGTACTAGCGGGAGGGCCGGAGCAGTTCTTC. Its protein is CASTVLAGGPEQFF. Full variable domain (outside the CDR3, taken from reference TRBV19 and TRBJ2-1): DGGITQSPKYLFRKEGQNVTLSCEQNLNHDAMYWYRQDPGQGLRLIYYSQIVNDFQKGDIAEGYSVSREKKESFPLTVTSAQKNPTAFYLCASTVLAGGPEQFFGPGTRLTVL.

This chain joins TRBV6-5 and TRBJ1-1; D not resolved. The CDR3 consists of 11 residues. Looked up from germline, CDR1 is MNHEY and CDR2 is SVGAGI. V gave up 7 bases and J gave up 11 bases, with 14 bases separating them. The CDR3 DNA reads TGTGCCAGCACCCGGGGAGGGATGGCTTTCTTT. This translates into CASTRGGMAFF.

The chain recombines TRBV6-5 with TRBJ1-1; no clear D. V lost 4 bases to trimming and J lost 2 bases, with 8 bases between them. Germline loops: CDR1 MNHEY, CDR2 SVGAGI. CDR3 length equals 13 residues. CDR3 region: CASSLGKNTEAFF. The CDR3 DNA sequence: TGTGCCAGCAGTTTGGGCAAAAACACTGAAGCTTTCTTT.

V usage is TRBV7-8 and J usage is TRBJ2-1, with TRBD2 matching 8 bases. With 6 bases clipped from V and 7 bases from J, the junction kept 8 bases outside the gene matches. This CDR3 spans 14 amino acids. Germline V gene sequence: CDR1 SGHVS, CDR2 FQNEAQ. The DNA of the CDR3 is TGTGCCAGCAGGCCAAGGGGGACTAGGAATGAGCAGTTCTTC. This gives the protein CASRPRGTRNEQFF.

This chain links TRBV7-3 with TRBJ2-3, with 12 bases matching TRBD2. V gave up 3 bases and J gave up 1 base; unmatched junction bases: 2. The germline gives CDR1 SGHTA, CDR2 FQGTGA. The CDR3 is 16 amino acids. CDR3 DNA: TGTGCCAGCAGCTTGCTAGCGGGAGGGGGCACAGATACGCAGTATTTT. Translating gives CASSLLAGGGTDTQYF.

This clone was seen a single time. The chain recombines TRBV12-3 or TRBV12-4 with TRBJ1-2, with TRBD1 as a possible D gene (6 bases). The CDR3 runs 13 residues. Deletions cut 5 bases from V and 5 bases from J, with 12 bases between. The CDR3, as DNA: TGTGCCAGCAGTCCAATAGGGGGATATGGCTACACCTTC. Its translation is CASSPIGGYGYTF.

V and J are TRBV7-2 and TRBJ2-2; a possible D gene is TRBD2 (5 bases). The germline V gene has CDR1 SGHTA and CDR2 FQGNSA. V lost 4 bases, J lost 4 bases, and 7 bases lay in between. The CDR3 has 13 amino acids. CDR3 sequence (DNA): TGTGCCAGCAGCTCGGGATTCACCGGGGAGCTGTTTTTT. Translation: CASSSGFTGELFF.

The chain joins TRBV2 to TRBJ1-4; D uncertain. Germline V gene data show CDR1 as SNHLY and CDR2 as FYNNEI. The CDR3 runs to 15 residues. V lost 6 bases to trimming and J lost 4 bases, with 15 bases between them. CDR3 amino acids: CASREGGGHNEKLFF. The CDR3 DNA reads TGTGCCAGCAGGGAGGGAGGAGGTCATAATGAAAAACTGTTTTTT. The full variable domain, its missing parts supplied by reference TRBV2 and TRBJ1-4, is EPEVTQTPSHQVTQMGQEVILRCVPISNHLYFYWYRQILGQKVEFLVSFYNNEISEKSEIFDDQFSVERPDGSNFTLKIRSTKLEDSAMYFCASREGGGHNEKLFFGSGTQLSVL.

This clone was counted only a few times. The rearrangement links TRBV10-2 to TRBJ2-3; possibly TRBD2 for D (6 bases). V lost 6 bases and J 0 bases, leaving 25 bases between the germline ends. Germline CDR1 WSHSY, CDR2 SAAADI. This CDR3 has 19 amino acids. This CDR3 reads CASSDPSLGAGYSTDTQYF. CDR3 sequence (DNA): TGCGCCAGCAGCGACCCCAGTTTAGGTGCGGGGTATAGCACAGATACGCAGTATTTT.

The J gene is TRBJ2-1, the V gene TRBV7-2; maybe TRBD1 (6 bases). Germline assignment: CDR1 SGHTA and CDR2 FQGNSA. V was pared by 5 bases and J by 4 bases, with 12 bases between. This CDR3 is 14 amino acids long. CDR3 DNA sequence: TGTGCCAGCAGCCGCCGGGACAAATACAATGAGCAGTTCTTC. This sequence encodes CASSRRDKYNEQFF.

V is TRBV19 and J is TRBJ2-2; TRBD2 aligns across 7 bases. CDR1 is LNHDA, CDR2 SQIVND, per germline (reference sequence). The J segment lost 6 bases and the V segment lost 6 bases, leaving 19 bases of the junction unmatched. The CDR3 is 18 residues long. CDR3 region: CASRNLRTSGGGSGELFF. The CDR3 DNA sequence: TGTGCCAGTAGAAACCTCCGAACATCGGGCGGGGGTTCCGGGGAGCTGTTTTTT.

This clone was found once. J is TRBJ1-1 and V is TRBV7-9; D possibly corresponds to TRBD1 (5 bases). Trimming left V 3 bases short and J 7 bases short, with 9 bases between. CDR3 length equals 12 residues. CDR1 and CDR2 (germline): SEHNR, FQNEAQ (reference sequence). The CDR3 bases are TGTGCCAGCAGCTTCATACAGGATGAAGCTTTCTTT. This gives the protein CASSFIQDEAFF.

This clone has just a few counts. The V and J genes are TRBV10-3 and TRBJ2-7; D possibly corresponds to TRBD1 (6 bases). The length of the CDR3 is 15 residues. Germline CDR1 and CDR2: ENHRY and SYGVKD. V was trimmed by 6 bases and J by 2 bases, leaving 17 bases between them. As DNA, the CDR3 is TGTGCCATCAGGTCTGCTAAAGACAGGCCCTACGAGCAGTACTTC. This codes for CAIRSAKDRPYEQYF.

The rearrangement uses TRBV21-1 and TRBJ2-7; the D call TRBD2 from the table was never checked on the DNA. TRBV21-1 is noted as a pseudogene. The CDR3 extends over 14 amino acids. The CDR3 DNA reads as TGTGCCAGCAGGACGGGAGGTTACCCCTACGAGCAGTACTTC. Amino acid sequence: CASRTGGYPYEQYF.